The 2 T cell receptor beta chains presented below share a single source sample, sequenced in a study of cytomegalovirus exposure and HLA in healthy donors. The PCR ran on 60 Vbeta and 13 Jbeta primers. This table comes from immunoSEQ multiplex PCR, and its TCRdb copy is limited to in-frame clones, with some not included. Here the sample spans under 120,000 clones, around 80% being singletons. Sequenced sample: PBMCs. The receptor set was obtained from a middle-aged woman in good health and CMV-seronegative.

The chain combines TRBV2 with TRBJ1-1; tentative D call: TRBD1 (6 bases). The CDR3 length is 14 residues. V lost 0 bases and J lost 7, with 12 bases in between. Germline lookup yields CDR1 SNHLY and CDR2 FYNNEI. The CDR3 is CASSEADSLDEAFF. In DNA form, the CDR3 reads TGTGCCAGCAGTGAAGCGGACAGCCTCGATGAAGCTTTCTTT. Full variable domain (remainder filled in from reference TRBV2 and TRBJ1-1): EPEVTQTPSHQVTQMGQEVILRCVPISNHLYFYWYRQILGQKVEFLVSFYNNEISEKSEIFDDQFSVERPDGSNFTLKIRSTKLEDSAMYFCASSEADSLDEAFFGQGTRLTVV.

This chain joins TRBV28 and TRBJ1-3; TRBD1 agrees at 7 bases. J was trimmed by 2 bases and V by 3 bases; bases with no gene match: 16. CDR3 length: 19 amino acids. Per germline, CDR1 MDHEN and CDR2 SYDVKM. The CDR3 DNA reads as TGTGCCAGCAGTTTCTACAGGGGTACTACGGTCAGTGCTGGAAACACCATATATTTT. Translation gives CASSFYRGTTVSAGNTIYF.